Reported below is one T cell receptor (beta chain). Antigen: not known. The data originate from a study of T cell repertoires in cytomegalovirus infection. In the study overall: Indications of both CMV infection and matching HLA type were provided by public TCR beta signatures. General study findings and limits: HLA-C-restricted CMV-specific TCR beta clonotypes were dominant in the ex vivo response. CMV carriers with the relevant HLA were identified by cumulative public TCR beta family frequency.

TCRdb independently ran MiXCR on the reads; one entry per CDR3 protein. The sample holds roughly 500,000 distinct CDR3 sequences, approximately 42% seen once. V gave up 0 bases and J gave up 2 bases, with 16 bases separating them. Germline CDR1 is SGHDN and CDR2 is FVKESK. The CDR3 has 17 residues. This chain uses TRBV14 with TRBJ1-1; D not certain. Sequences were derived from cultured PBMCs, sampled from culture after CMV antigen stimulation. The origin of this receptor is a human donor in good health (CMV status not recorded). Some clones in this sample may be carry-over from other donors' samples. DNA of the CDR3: TGTGCCAGCAGCCAAGAAAAGAGACCGACCATAAACACTGAAGCTTTCTTT. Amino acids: CASSQEKRPTINTEAFF.